This entry is about one TCR beta chain. This entry comes from a study of blood T cell repertoires in COVID-19. In the study overall: COVID-19 samples, acute and convalescent, were from the United States, Italy and Spain.

The data were produced by immunoSEQ multiplex PCR, yet TCRdb's version contains in-frame clones alone and is incomplete. The table records roughly 200,000 clones, approximately 87% of them present only once. Per the germline V gene, CDR1 is GTSNPN and CDR2 is SVGIG (reference sequence). The CDR3 consists of 12 residues. The germline V and J ends were trimmed by 3 bases and 4 bases, with 6 bases remaining between them. The J gene is TRBJ2-2, the V gene TRBV30; D gene unclear. The TCR comes from a woman between 50 and 59 years old in a cohort exposed to, infected with or recovered from COVID-19 (not recorded which). Sample: PBMCs or T cells enriched from blood (not recorded which). The CDR3 region is CAWSPGTGELFF. The CDR3 bases are TGTGCCTGGAGCCCCGGCACCGGGGAGCTGTTTTTT.